This T cell receptor beta chain was sequenced during a study of CD8+ T cells in alopecia areata. Study background: Using the percentage of affected scalp area, treated patients' severity was scored.

Treatment noted: oral pan-JAK inhibitor, 5-10 mg twice daily. PBMCs, the starting material, were the source of sorted CD4+ and CD8+ T cells. Trimming left V 5 bases short and J 8 bases short, with 9 bases between. CDR3 length: 11 residues. CDR1 is SGHTA, CDR2 FQGNSA, per germline. The sequencing template was cDNA reverse transcribed from extracted RNA. Method: immunoSEQ multiplex PCR; TCRdb's copy keeps in-frame clones and lacks some. Among around 160,000 clones listed, 55% to 75% were seen once. This receptor was obtained from a human donor with alopecia areata. The chain employs TRBV7-2 and TRBJ1-2; no firm D call. The specimen was CD4+ T cells sorted from blood, collected at week 24, from a patient treated with tofacitinib. The CDR3 nucleotides read TGTGCCAGCAGCCAAGAGGGCGGCTACACCTTC. This gives the protein CASSQEGGYTF. Looking up the rest from reference TRBV7-2 and TRBJ1-2 gives the full variable domain: GAGVSQSPSNKVTEKGKDVELRCDPISGHTALYWYRQSLGQGLEFLIYFQGNSAPDKSGLPSDRFSAERTGGSVSTLTIQRTQQEDSAVYLCASSQEGGYTFGSGTRLTVV.